This TCR beta chain derives from a study of OX40 agonist ivuxolimab in advanced cancers. Regarding the study as a whole: CD4+ and CD8+ blood T cells expanded clonally by week 6 at 0.1 to 3.0 mg/kg.

Patients were ruled out by autoimmune disease history or systemic immunosuppression. Some clones are missing from TCRdb's copy, which holds only in-frame ones; the method was immunoSEQ multiplex PCR. The sample lists 6,500 to 7,000 clones, 94% occurring once. Comments on this clone: Its antigen is unknown.

There are 17 residues in the CDR3. Germline CDR1 reads SGHTA; CDR2 reads FQGTGA. V lost 3 bases to trimming and J lost 6 bases; unmatched junction nucleotides: 8. The chain combines TRBV7-3 with TRBJ2-2, with 12 bases identical to TRBD2. This receptor was taken from an adult with an advanced solid tumor such as melanoma, head and neck, liver or kidney cancer. The source was CD4+ or CD8+ T cells sorted from blood, collected in a trial of the OX40 agonist ivuxolimab. Here the CDR3 DNA reads TGTGCCAGCAGCTTTGGTACAGGACTAGCGGGGCCCGGGGAGCTGTTTTTT. It yields the protein CASSFGTGLAGPGELFF.